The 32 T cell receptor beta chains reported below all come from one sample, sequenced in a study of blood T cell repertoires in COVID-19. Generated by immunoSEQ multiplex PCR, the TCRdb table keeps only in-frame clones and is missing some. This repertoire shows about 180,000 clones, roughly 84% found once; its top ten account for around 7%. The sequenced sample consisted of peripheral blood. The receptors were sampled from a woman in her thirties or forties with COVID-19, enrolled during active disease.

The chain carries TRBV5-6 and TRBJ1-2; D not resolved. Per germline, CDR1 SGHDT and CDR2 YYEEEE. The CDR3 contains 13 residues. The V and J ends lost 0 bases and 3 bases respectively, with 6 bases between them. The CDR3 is CASSLVQYYGYTF. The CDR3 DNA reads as TGTGCCAGCAGCTTGGTACAATACTATGGCTACACCTTC.

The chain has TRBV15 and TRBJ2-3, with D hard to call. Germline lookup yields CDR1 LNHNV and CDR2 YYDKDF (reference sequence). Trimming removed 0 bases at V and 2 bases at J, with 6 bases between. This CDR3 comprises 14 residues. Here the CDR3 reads CATSRDPTTDTQYF. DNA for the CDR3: TGTGCCACCAGCAGAGACCCTACCACAGATACGCAGTATTTT.

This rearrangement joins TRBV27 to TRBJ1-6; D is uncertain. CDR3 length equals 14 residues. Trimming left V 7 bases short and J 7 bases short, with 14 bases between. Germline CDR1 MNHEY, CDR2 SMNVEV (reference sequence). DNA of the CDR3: TGTGCCAGCATCGGGGATGCCCCGAATTCACCCCTCCACTTT. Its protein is CASIGDAPNSPLHF.

The CDR3 DNA reads TGTGCCAGCAGCGCAGGGGGCAATCAGCCCCAGCATTTT. Translated: CASSAGGNQPQHF. The chain employs TRBV6-4 and TRBJ1-5; D might be TRBD1 (6 bases). V lost 6 bases and J lost 2, with 8 bases in between. This CDR3 comprises 13 residues. CDR1 and CDR2 (germline): MRHNA, SNTAGT.

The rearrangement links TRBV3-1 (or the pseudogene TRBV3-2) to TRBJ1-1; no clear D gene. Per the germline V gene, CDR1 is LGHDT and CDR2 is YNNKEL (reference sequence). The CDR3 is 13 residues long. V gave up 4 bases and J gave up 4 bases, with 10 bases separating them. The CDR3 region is CASSLSYGTEAFF. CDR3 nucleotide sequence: TGTGCCAGCAGCCTTTCCTACGGCACTGAAGCTTTCTTT.

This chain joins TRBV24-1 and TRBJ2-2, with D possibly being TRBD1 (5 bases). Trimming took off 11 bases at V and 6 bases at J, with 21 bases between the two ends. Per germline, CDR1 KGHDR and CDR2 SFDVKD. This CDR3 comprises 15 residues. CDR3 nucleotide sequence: TGTGCCAGTACTATCAGGGTGTTTAACGCCGGGGAGCTGTTTTTT. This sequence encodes CASTIRVFNAGELFF.

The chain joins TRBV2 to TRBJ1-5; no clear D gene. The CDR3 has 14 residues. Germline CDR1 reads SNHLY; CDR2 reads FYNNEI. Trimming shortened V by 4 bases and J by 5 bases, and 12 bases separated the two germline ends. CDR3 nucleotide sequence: TGTGCCAGCAGTGCGGGAAAGAGTGATCAGCCCCAGCATTTT. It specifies CASSAGKSDQPQHF.

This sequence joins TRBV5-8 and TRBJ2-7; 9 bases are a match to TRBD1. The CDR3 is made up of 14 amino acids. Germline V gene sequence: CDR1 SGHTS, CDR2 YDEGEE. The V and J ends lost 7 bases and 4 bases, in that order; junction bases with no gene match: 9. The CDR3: CASGRTGVFYEQYF. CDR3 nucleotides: TGTGCCAGCGGTCGGACAGGGGTTTTTTACGAGCAGTACTTC.

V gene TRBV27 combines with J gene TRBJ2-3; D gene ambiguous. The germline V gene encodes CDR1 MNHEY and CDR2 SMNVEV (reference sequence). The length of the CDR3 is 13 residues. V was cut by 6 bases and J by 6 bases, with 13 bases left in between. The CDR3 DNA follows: TGTGCCAGCAGCCCGTTTGGCTTCGATACGCAGTATTTT. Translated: CASSPFGFDTQYF.

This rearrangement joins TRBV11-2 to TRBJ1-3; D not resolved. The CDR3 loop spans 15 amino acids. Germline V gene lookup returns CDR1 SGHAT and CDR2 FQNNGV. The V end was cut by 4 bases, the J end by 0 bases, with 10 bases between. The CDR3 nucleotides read TGTGCCAGCAGCTGGGGAGTTAGCTCTGGAAACACCATATATTTT. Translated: CASSWGVSSGNTIYF.

The CDR3: CASRDSTVGGNTIYF. In DNA form, the CDR3 reads TGTGCCAGTCGGGACAGTACAGTTGGGGGAAACACCATATATTTT. V usage is TRBV19 and J usage is TRBJ1-3; 7 bases match TRBD1. The trim removed 8 bases at V and 4 bases at J, leaving 11 bases unmatched. The length of the CDR3 is 15 residues. Germline V gene data show CDR1 as LNHDA and CDR2 as SQIVND (reference sequence).

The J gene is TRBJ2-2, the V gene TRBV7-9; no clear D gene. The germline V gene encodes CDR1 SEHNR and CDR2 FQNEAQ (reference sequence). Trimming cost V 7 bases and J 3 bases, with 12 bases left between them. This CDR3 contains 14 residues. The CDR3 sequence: CASTAPWHTGELFF. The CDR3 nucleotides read TGTGCCAGCACCGCCCCATGGCACACCGGGGAGCTGTTTTTT.

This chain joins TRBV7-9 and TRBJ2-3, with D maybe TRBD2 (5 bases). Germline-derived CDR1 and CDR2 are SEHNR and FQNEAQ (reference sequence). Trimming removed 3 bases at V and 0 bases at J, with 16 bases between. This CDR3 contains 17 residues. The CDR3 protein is CASSLARGLVSTDTQYF. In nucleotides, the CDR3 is TGTGCCAGCAGCTTGGCCCGAGGACTTGTTAGCACAGATACGCAGTATTTT.

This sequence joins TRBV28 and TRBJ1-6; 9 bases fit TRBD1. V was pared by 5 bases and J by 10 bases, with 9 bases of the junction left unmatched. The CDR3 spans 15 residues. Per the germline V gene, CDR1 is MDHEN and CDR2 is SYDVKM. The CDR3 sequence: CASSHPGTGNSPLHF. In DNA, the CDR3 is TGTGCCAGCAGTCATCCCGGGACAGGGAACTCACCCCTCCACTTT. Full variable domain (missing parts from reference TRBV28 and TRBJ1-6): DVKVTQSSRYLVKRTGEKVFLECVQDMDHENMFWYRQDPGLGLRLIYFSYDVKMKEKGDIPEGYSVSREKKERFSLILESASTNQTSMYLCASSHPGTGNSPLHFGNGTRLTVT.

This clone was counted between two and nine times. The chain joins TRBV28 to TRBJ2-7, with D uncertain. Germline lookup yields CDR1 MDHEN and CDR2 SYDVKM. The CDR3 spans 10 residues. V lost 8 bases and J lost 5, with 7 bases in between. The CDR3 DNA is TGTGCCAGCTCCAGGAACGAGCAGTACTTC. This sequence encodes CASSRNEQYF.

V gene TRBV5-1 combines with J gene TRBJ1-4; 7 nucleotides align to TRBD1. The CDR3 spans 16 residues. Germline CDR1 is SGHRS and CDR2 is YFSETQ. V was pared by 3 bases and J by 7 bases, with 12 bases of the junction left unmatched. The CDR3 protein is CASSSDSTGLSEKLFF. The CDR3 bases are TGCGCCAGCAGCTCCGACTCGACAGGGTTGAGTGAAAAACTGTTTTTT. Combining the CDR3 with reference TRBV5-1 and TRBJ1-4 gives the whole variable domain KAGVTQTPRYLIKTRGQQVTLSCSPISGHRSVSWYQQTPGQGLQFLFEYFSETQRNKGNFPGRFSGRQFSNSRSEMNVSTLELGDSALYLCASSSDSTGLSEKLFFGSGTQLSVL.

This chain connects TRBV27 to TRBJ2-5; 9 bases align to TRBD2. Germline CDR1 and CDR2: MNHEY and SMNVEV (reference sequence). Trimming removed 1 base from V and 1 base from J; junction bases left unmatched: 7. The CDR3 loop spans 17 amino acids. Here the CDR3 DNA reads TGTGCCAGCAGTTTATATGGTAGCGGGAGTATCCAAGAGACCCAGTACTTC. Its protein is CASSLYGSGSIQETQYF.

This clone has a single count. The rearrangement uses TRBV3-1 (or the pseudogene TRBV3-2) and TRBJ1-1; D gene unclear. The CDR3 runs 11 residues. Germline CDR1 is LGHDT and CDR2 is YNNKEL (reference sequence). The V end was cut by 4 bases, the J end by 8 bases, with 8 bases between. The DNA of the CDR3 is TGTGCCAGCAGCCTACTACGGGAAGCTTTCTTT. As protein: CASSLLREAFF.

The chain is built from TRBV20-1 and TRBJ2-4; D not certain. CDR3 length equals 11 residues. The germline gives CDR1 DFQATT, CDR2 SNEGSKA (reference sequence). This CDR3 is CSHLAKNIQYF. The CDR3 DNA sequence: TGCAGCCACTTAGCCAAAAACATTCAGTACTTC.

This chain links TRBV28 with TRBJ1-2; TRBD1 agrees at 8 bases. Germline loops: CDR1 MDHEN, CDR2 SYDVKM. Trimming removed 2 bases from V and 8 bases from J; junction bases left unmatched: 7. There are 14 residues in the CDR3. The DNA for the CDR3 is TGTGCCAGCAGTTTAGGGGGACAGGTGGGCGGCTACACCTTC. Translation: CASSLGGQVGGYTF.

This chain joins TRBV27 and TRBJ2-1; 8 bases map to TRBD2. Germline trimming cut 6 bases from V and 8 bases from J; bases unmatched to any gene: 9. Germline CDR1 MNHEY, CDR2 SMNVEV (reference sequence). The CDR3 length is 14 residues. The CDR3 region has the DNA TGTGCCAGCAGGTCCGGGACTAGTTTCCATGAGCAGTTCTTC. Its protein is CASRSGTSFHEQFF.

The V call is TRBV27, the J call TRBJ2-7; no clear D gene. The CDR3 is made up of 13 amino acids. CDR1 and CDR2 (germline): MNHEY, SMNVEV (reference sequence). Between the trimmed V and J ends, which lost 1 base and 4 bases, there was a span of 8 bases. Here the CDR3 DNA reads TGTGCCAGCAGTTTATTATCACGGTACGAGCAGTACTTC. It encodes CASSLLSRYEQYF.

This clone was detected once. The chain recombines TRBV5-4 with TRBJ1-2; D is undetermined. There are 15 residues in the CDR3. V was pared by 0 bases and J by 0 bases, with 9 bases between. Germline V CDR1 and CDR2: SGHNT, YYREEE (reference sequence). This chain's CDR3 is CASSLDSPTNYGYTF. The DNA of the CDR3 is TGTGCCAGCAGCTTGGACAGCCCGACTAACTATGGCTACACCTTC.

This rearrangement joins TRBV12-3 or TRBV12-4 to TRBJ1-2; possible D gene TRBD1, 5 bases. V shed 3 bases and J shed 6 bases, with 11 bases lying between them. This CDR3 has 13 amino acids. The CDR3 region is CASSLRTLNGYTF. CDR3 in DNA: TGTGCCAGCAGTTTGAGGACACTAAATGGCTACACCTTC.

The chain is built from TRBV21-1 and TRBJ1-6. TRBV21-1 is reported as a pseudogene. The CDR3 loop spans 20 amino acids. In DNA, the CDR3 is TGTGCCAGCAGCACCCAGACAGAGGGCCGGGTCATGCGGGAAAATTCACCCCTCCACTTT. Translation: CASSTQTEGRVMRENSPLHF.

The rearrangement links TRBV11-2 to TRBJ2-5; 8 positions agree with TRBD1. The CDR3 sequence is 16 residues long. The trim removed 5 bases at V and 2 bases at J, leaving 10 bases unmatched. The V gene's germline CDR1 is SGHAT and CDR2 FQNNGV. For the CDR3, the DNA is TGTGCCAGCAGCCGTAACTTTGGACAGGGACAAGAGACCCAGTACTTC. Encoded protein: CASSRNFGQGQETQYF.

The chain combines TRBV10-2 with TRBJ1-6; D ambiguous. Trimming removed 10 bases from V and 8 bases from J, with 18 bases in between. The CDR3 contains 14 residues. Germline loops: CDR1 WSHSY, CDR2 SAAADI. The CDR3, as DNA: TGCGCCACCGAAAGTCCCCGTCAGTATTCACCCCTCCACTTT. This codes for CATESPRQYSPLHF.

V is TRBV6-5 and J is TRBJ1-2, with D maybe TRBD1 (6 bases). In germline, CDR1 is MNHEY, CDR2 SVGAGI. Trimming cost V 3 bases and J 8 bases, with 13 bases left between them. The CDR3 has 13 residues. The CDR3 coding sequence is TGTGCCAGCAGTTATAATGAGGGGACAGGCTACACCTTC. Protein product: CASSYNEGTGYTF.

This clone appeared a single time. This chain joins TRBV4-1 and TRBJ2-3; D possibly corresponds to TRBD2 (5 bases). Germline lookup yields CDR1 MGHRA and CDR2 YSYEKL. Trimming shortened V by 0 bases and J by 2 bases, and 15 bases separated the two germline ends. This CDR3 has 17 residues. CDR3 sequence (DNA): TGCGCCAGCAGCCAAGAAGTTGGGCGTGACTACACAGATACGCAGTATTTT. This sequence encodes CASSQEVGRDYTDTQYF.

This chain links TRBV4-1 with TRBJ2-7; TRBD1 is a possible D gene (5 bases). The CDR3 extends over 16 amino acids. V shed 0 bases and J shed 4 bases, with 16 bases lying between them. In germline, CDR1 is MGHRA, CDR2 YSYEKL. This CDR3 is CASSQDTPQGSYEQYF. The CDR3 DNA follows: TGCGCCAGCAGCCAAGATACCCCTCAGGGTTCGTACGAGCAGTACTTC.

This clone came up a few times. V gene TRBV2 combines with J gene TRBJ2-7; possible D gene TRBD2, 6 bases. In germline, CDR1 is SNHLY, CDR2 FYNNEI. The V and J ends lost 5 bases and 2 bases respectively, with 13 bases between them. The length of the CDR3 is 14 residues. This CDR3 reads CASSFGGIPYEQYF. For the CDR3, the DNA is TGTGCCAGCAGTTTCGGGGGTATCCCCTACGAGCAGTACTTC.

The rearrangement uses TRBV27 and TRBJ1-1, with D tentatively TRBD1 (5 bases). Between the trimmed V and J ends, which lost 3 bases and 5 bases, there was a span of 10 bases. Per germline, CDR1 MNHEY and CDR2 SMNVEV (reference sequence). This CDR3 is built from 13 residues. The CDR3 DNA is TGTGCCAGCAGTTTCGGCAGGGCGACTGAAGCTTTCTTT. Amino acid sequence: CASSFGRATEAFF.